These T cell receptor beta chains were read from a single sample in a study of beta chain features in type 1 diabetes. Sequencing was performed with immunoSEQ multiplex PCR; in TCRdb, only in-frame clones are kept and a portion is missing. Here the sample spans around 15,000 clones, around 43% being singletons. Sequences were obtained from stem cell memory CD4+ T cells from blood. The receptors stem from a woman aged 40 to 49 in good health. Both conserved end residues are part of each CDR3. The D gene is left open where the match is weak. The size field is filled for only some rows; it gives once, few, many or a size class.

CDR3aa: CASSLVPGTEAFF
CDR3nt: TGCGCCAGCAGCTTGGTTCCGGGGACAGAAGCTTTCTTT
v_gene: TRBV5-1
d_gene: NA
j_gene: TRBJ1-1
abundance: NA

CDR3aa: CASSFPGTGYNEQFF
CDR3nt: TGTGCCAGTAGTTTCCCCGGGACTGGATACAATGAGCAGTTCTTC
v_gene: TRBV19
d_gene: NA
j_gene: TRBJ2-1
abundance: NA

CDR3aa: CASSLGSGMMGEQYF
CDR3nt: TGTGCCAGCAGCCTAGGGTCAGGGATGATGGGGGAGCAGTACTTC
v_gene: TRBV7-6
d_gene: NA
j_gene: TRBJ2-7
abundance: NA

CDR3aa: CASSIASSNEKLFF
CDR3nt: TGTGCCAGTAGTATAGCCTCGAGTAATGAAAAACTGTTTTTT
v_gene: TRBV19
d_gene: NA
j_gene: TRBJ1-4
abundance: once

CDR3aa: CASSLGQGLSREQYF
CDR3nt: TGCGCCAGCAGCTTAGGACAGGGGTTGTCTCGCGAGCAGTACTTC
v_gene: TRBV5-1
d_gene: TRBD1
j_gene: TRBJ2-7
abundance: few

CDR3aa: CASSLETGAYYGYTF
CDR3nt: TGTGCCAGCAGCTTAGAGACAGGGGCATACTATGGCTACACCTTC
v_gene: TRBV7-9
d_gene: TRBD1
j_gene: TRBJ1-2
abundance: NA

CDR3aa: CASSLAGQGIGSTEAFF
CDR3nt: TGTGCCAGCAGCTTAGCAGGACAGGGGATAGGAAGCACTGAAGCTTTCTTT
v_gene: TRBV7-6
d_gene: TRBD1
j_gene: TRBJ1-1
abundance: NA

CDR3aa: CASSVDSVYTEAFF
CDR3nt: TGTGCCAGCAGCGTAGATTCGGTATACACTGAAGCTTTCTTT
v_gene: TRBV9
d_gene: NA
j_gene: TRBJ1-1
abundance: NA

CDR3aa: CASSYQDSVSYEQYF
CDR3nt: TGTGCCAGCAGCTATCAGGACAGCGTTTCCTACGAGCAGTACTTC
v_gene: TRBV7-2
d_gene: NA
j_gene: TRBJ2-7
abundance: few

CDR3aa: CASSLASLAPDTQYF
CDR3nt: TGTGCCAGCAGCTTAGCGAGTCTAGCACCAGATACGCAGTATTTT
v_gene: TRBV7-2
d_gene: NA
j_gene: TRBJ2-3
abundance: few

CDR3aa: CASSVIYGYTF
CDR3nt: TGTGCCAGCAGCGTTATATATGGCTACACCTTC
v_gene: TRBV9
d_gene: NA
j_gene: TRBJ1-2
abundance: NA

CDR3aa: CASSLNRGNQPQHF
CDR3nt: TGTGCCAGCAGCTTAAACAGGGGGAATCAGCCCCAGCATTTT
v_gene: TRBV7-2
d_gene: TRBD1
j_gene: TRBJ1-5
abundance: few

CDR3aa: CATSRKGLAGGPITDTQYF
CDR3nt: TGTGCCACCAGCAGGAAAGGACTAGCGGGGGGGCCCATCACAGATACGCAGTATTTT
v_gene: TRBV15
d_gene: TRBD2
j_gene: TRBJ2-3
abundance: NA

CDR3aa: CSVAPGVGETQYF
CDR3nt: TGCAGCGTTGCCCCAGGGGTTGGAGAGACCCAGTACTTC
v_gene: TRBV29-1
d_gene: NA
j_gene: TRBJ2-5
abundance: few

CDR3aa: CEDRGPGGDEKLFF
CDR3nt: TGTGAGGACAGGGGCCCGGGAGGGGATGAAAAACTGTTTTTT
v_gene: TRBV7-8
d_gene: TRBD1
j_gene: TRBJ1-4
abundance: few

CDR3aa: CASSLASGGAGEQFF
CDR3nt: TGTGCCAGCAGCTTGGCTAGCGGGGGAGCGGGCGAGCAGTTCTTC
v_gene: TRBV5-4
d_gene: TRBD2
j_gene: TRBJ2-1
abundance: NA

CDR3aa: CASSSRLVSYNEQFF
CDR3nt: TGTGCCAGCAGCTCCAGACTAGTATCCTACAATGAGCAGTTCTTC
v_gene: TRBV7-9
d_gene: NA
j_gene: TRBJ2-1
abundance: NA

CDR3aa: CASSHQPGAGANVLTF
CDR3nt: TGCGCCAGCAGCCATCAACCAGGGGCTGGGGCCAACGTCCTGACTTTC
v_gene: TRBV23-1
d_gene: NA
j_gene: TRBJ2-6
abundance: medium-sized

CDR3aa: CASSPETWEYEQYF
CDR3nt: TGTGCCAGCAGCCCGGAGACCTGGGAGTACGAGCAGTACTTC
v_gene: TRBV7-2
d_gene: NA
j_gene: TRBJ2-7
abundance: NA

CDR3aa: CASSGQGNSYEQYF
CDR3nt: TGTGCCAGCAGCGGACAGGGGAATTCCTACGAGCAGTACTTC
v_gene: TRBV2
d_gene: TRBD1
j_gene: TRBJ2-7
abundance: NA

CDR3aa: CASRTYNEQFF
CDR3nt: TGTGCCAGTAGAACTTACAATGAGCAGTTCTTC
v_gene: TRBV19
d_gene: NA
j_gene: TRBJ2-1
abundance: NA

CDR3aa: CASSVARDGGNQPQHF
CDR3nt: TGTGCCAGCAGCGTAGCCCGGGATGGGGGCAATCAGCCCCAGCATTTT
v_gene: TRBV9
d_gene: NA
j_gene: TRBJ1-5
abundance: NA

CDR3aa: CASSPAGTAYGYTF
CDR3nt: TGCGCCAGCAGCCCGGCGGGGACAGCCTATGGCTACACCTTC
v_gene: TRBV5-1
d_gene: TRBD1
j_gene: TRBJ1-2
abundance: NA

CDR3aa: CASSLGLAGYNEQFF
CDR3nt: TGTGCCAGCTCACTCGGACTAGCGGGGTACAATGAGCAGTTCTTC
v_gene: TRBV18
d_gene: TRBD2
j_gene: TRBJ2-1
abundance: NA

CDR3aa: CASSLSTVMNTEAFF
CDR3nt: TGTGCCAGCAGTCTGTCGACAGTCATGAACACTGAAGCTTTCTTT
v_gene: TRBV6-6
d_gene: NA
j_gene: TRBJ1-1
abundance: few

CDR3aa: CASSLAVGLPVDTQYF
CDR3nt: TGTGCCAGCAGCTTAGCAGTGGGGCTACCCGTAGATACGCAGTATTTT
v_gene: TRBV7-2
d_gene: NA
j_gene: TRBJ2-3
abundance: NA

CDR3aa: CASSGTQLNQPQHF
CDR3nt: TGTGCCAGCTCCGGGACTCAACTCAATCAGCCCCAGCATTTT
v_gene: TRBV18
d_gene: NA
j_gene: TRBJ1-5
abundance: few

CDR3aa: CASLSGDSSYEQYF
CDR3nt: TGCGCCAGCCTTAGCGGGGATTCCTCCTACGAGCAGTACTTC
v_gene: TRBV10-2
d_gene: TRBD2
j_gene: TRBJ2-7
abundance: NA

CDR3aa: CASSAGGHGGELFF
CDR3nt: TGCGCCAGCAGCGCAGGGGGCCACGGCGGGGAGCTGTTTTTT
v_gene: TRBV5-1
d_gene: TRBD1
j_gene: TRBJ2-2
abundance: NA

CDR3aa: CASSLVGQGLFNEQFF
CDR3nt: TGTGCCAGCAGCTTGGTAGGCCAGGGGTTATTCAATGAGCAGTTCTTC
v_gene: TRBV5-6
d_gene: NA
j_gene: TRBJ2-1
abundance: NA

CDR3aa: CASSLSGASSGNTIYF
CDR3nt: TGTGCCAGCAGTTTATCTGGGGCCTCCTCTGGAAACACCATATATTTT
v_gene: TRBV27
d_gene: NA
j_gene: TRBJ1-3
abundance: NA

CDR3aa: CASSPLSESYEQYF
CDR3nt: TGTGCCAGCTCACCATTATCCGAGTCCTACGAGCAGTACTTC
v_gene: TRBV18
d_gene: NA
j_gene: TRBJ2-7
abundance: few

CDR3aa: CASSLLQGGETQYF
CDR3nt: TGTGCCAGCAGCTTGTTACAGGGTGGGGAGACCCAGTACTTC
v_gene: TRBV5-6
d_gene: NA
j_gene: TRBJ2-5
abundance: NA

CDR3aa: CASSFTGYGSHNEQFF
CDR3nt: TGTGCCAGCAGCTTTACAGGGTATGGGTCACACAATGAGCAGTTCTTC
v_gene: TRBV11-2
d_gene: NA
j_gene: TRBJ2-1
abundance: few

CDR3aa: CASSGGYTGELFF
CDR3nt: TGTGCCAGTAGTGGCGGGTACACCGGGGAGCTGTTTTTT
v_gene: TRBV19
d_gene: NA
j_gene: TRBJ2-2
abundance: few

CDR3aa: CASSLGPSGTGDEQYF
CDR3nt: TGTGCCAGCAGCTTGGGTCCCTCCGGGACAGGGGACGAGCAGTACTTC
v_gene: TRBV5-4
d_gene: TRBD1
j_gene: TRBJ2-7
abundance: NA

CDR3aa: CASSPLRGREKLFF
CDR3nt: TGTGCCAGCTCACCATTAAGGGGGCGTGAAAAACTGTTTTTT
v_gene: TRBV18
d_gene: TRBD1
j_gene: TRBJ1-4
abundance: NA

CDR3aa: CASSHSRDSINYGYTF
CDR3nt: TGTGCCAGCAGTCATTCCCGGGACAGTATTAACTATGGCTACACCTTC
v_gene: TRBV6-6
d_gene: TRBD1
j_gene: TRBJ1-2
abundance: NA

CDR3aa: CASPGQGNTIYF
CDR3nt: TGTGCCAGCCCCGGACAGGGAAACACCATATATTTT
v_gene: TRBV7-9
d_gene: NA
j_gene: TRBJ1-3
abundance: few

CDR3aa: CSLSTSGGSDTQYF
CDR3nt: TGCAGCCTTTCGACTAGCGGCGGGTCGGATACGCAGTATTTT
v_gene: TRBV29-1
d_gene: TRBD2
j_gene: TRBJ2-3
abundance: few

CDR3aa: CASSSLTTIPGHQRNEQFF
CDR3nt: TGTGCCAGCAGCTCTTTAACCACCATTCCCGGACACCAAAGGAATGAGCAGTTCTTC
v_gene: TRBV5-6
d_gene: NA
j_gene: TRBJ2-1
abundance: NA

CDR3aa: CASRGPASSGNTIYF
CDR3nt: TGTGCCAGCAGGGGCCCAGCCAGCTCTGGAAACACCATATATTTT
v_gene: TRBV6-6
d_gene: NA
j_gene: TRBJ1-3
abundance: NA

CDR3aa: CASSSMRVGSNQPQHF
CDR3nt: TGTGCCAGCAGCTCTATGAGGGTAGGGAGCAATCAGCCCCAGCATTTT
v_gene: TRBV7-8
d_gene: NA
j_gene: TRBJ1-5
abundance: few

CDR3aa: CASSAKGGSYTEAFF
CDR3nt: TGTGCCAGCAGCGCTAAGGGAGGATCATACACTGAAGCTTTCTTT
v_gene: TRBV9
d_gene: NA
j_gene: TRBJ1-1
abundance: NA

CDR3aa: CASSMDRNHEQYF
CDR3nt: TGTGCCAGCAGCATGGACAGGAACCACGAGCAGTACTTC
v_gene: TRBV5-6
d_gene: TRBD1
j_gene: TRBJ2-7
abundance: NA

CDR3aa: CASRPLAGGPYNEQFF
CDR3nt: TGTGCCAGCAGACCACTAGCGGGGGGGCCCTACAATGAGCAGTTCTTC
v_gene: TRBV6-4
d_gene: TRBD2
j_gene: TRBJ2-1
abundance: NA

CDR3aa: CASSIRDRGLAFF
CDR3nt: TGTGCCAGCAGCATCCGGGACAGGGGGCTAGCTTTCTTT
v_gene: TRBV13
d_gene: TRBD1
j_gene: TRBJ1-1
abundance: NA

CDR3aa: CASSLGRGLDKETQYF
CDR3nt: TGTGCCAGCAGCTTAGGTCGTGGACTAGATAAGGAGACCCAGTACTTC
v_gene: TRBV7-2
d_gene: TRBD2
j_gene: TRBJ2-5
abundance: NA

CDR3aa: CASSLTGGETQYF
CDR3nt: TGTGCCAGCAGCCTGACGGGGGGGGAGACCCAGTACTTC
v_gene: TRBV7-2
d_gene: TRBD2
j_gene: TRBJ2-5
abundance: NA

CDR3aa: CASSQVDRPDNEQFF
CDR3nt: TGCGCCAGCAGCCAAGTGGACAGGCCGGACAATGAGCAGTTCTTC
v_gene: TRBV4-1
d_gene: TRBD1
j_gene: TRBJ2-1
abundance: NA

CDR3aa: CASSLSGQGAYEQYF
CDR3nt: TGTGCCAGCAGCTTAAGCGGACAGGGGGCATACGAGCAGTACTTC
v_gene: TRBV7-9
d_gene: TRBD1
j_gene: TRBJ2-7
abundance: NA

CDR3aa: CASSLNRGDTGELFF
CDR3nt: TGTGCCAGCAGCCTAAACAGGGGGGATACCGGGGAGCTGTTTTTT
v_gene: TRBV7-2
d_gene: TRBD1
j_gene: TRBJ2-2
abundance: NA

CDR3aa: CASSSRQARSGELFF
CDR3nt: TGTGCCAGTAGTTCCCGGCAGGCCCGGTCCGGGGAGCTGTTTTTT
v_gene: TRBV19
d_gene: NA
j_gene: TRBJ2-2
abundance: few

CDR3aa: CASSFFDRRAGGDGYTF
CDR3nt: TGCGCCAGCAGCTTTTTTGACCGTCGGGCAGGGGGCGATGGCTACACCTTC
v_gene: TRBV5-1
d_gene: TRBD1
j_gene: TRBJ1-2
abundance: NA

CDR3aa: CASSADRGNTGELFF
CDR3nt: TGTGCCAGCAGCGCGGACAGGGGGAACACCGGGGAGCTGTTTTTT
v_gene: TRBV7-9
d_gene: TRBD1
j_gene: TRBJ2-2
abundance: NA

CDR3aa: CASSPLAGGPGSYNEQFF
CDR3nt: TGTGCCAGCTCACCTCTAGCGGGGGGGCCGGGGAGCTACAATGAGCAGTTCTTC
v_gene: TRBV18
d_gene: TRBD2
j_gene: TRBJ2-1
abundance: NA

CDR3aa: CASRRDRQGEAFF
CDR3nt: TGTGCCAGCAGACGGGACAGGCAAGGTGAAGCTTTCTTT
v_gene: TRBV6-5
d_gene: TRBD1
j_gene: TRBJ1-1
abundance: NA